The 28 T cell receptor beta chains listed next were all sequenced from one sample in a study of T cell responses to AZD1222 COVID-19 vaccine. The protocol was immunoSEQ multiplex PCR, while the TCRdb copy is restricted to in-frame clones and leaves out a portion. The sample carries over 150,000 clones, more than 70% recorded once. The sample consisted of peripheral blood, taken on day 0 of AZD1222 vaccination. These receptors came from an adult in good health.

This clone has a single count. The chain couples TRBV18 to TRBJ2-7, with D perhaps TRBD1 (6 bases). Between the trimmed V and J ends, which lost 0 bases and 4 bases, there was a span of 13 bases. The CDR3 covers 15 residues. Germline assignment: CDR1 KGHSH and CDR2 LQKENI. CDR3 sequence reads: CASSPPSGAEYEQYF. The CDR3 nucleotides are TGTGCCAGCTCACCACCTTCAGGGGCCGAATACGAGCAGTACTTC.

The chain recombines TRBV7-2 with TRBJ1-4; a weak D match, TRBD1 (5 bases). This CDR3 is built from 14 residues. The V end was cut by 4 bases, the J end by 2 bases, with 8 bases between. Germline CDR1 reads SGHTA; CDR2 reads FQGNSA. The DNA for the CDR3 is TGTGCCAGCAGCTCCTCAGGGACTAATGAAAAACTGTTTTTT. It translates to CASSSSGTNEKLFF.

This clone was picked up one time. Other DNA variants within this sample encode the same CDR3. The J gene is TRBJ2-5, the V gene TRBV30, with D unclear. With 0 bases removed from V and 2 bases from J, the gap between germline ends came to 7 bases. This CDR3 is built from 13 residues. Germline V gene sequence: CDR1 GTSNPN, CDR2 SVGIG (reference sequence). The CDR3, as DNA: TGTGCCTGGAGTGTACGCAGGCAAGAGACCCAGTACTTC. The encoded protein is CAWSVRRQETQYF. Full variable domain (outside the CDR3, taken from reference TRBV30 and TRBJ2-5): SQTIHQWPATLVQPVGSPLSLECTVEGTSNPNLYWYRQAAGRGLQLLFYSVGIGQISSEVPQNLSASRPQDRQFILSSKKLLLSDSGFYLCAWSVRRQETQYFGPGTRLLVL.

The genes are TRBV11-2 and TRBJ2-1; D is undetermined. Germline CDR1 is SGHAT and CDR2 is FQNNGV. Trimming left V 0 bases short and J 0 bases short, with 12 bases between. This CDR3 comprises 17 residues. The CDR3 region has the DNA TGTGCCAGCAGCTTAGAATTACGGAGATCCTCCTACAATGAGCAGTTCTTC. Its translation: CASSLELRRSSYNEQFF.

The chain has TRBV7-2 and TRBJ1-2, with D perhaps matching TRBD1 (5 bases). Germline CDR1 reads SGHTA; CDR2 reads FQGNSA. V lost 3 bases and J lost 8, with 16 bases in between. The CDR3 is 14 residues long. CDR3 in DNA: TGTGCCAGCAGCTTTGGGGGGGAGACGGGCGGCTACACCTTC. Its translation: CASSFGGETGGYTF.

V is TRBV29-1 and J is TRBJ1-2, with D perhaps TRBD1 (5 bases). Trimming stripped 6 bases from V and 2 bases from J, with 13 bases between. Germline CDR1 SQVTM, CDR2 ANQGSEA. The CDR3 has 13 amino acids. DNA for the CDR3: TGCAGCGTGCAAAGCCGGGACAACTATGGCTACACCTTC. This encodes CSVQSRDNYGYTF.

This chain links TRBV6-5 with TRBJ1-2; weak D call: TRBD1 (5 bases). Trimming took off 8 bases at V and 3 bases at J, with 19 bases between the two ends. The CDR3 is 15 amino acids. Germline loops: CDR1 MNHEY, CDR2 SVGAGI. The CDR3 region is CASEGENRADYGYTF. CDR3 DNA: TGTGCCAGCGAAGGGGAGAACAGAGCAGACTATGGCTACACCTTC.

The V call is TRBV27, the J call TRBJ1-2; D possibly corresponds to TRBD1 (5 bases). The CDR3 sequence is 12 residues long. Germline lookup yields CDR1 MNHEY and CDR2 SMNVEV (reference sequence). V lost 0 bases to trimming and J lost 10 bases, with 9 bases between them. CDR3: CASSLSGQDYTF. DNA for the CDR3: TGTGCCAGCAGTTTATCGGGGCAGGACTACACCTTC.

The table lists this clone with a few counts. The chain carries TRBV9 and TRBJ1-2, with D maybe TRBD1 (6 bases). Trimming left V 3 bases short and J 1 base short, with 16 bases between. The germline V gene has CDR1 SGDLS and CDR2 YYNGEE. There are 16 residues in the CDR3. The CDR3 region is CASSERIGQSNYGYTF. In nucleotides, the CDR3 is TGTGCCAGCAGCGAGCGAATCGGACAGAGTAACTATGGCTACACCTTC.

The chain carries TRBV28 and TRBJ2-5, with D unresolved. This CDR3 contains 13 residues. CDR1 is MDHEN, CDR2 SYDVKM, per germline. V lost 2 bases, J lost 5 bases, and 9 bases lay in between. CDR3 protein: CASSLQVMETQYF. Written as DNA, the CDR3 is TGTGCCAGCAGTTTACAGGTGATGGAGACCCAGTACTTC.

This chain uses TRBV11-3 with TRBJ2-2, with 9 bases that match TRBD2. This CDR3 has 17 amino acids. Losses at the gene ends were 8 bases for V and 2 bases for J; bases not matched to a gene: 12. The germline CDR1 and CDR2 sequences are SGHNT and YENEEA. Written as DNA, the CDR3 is TGTGCCAGCGCTGGGACGGGCGGGAGGGCCAACACCGGGGAGCTGTTTTTT. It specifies CASAGTGGRANTGELFF.

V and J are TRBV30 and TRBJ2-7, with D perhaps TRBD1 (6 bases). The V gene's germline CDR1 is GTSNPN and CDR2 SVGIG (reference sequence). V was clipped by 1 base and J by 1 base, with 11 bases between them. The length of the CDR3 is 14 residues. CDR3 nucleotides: TGTGCCTGGAGTGAGGGGGAGCTATCCTACGAGCAGTACTTC. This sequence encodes CAWSEGELSYEQYF.

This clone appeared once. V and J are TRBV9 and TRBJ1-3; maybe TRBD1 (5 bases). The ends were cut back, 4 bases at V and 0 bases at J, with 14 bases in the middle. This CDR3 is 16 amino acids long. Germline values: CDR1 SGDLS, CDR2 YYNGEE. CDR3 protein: CASSLGRLLSGNTIYF. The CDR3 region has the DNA TGTGCCAGCAGCTTGGGACGGCTGCTCTCTGGAAACACCATATATTTT.

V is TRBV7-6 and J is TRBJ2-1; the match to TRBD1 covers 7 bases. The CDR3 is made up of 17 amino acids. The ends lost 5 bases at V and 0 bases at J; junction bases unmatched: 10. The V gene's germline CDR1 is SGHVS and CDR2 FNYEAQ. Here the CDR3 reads CASSPRQGLSSYNEQFF. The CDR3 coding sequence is TGTGCCAGCAGCCCTAGACAGGGCCTAAGCTCCTACAATGAGCAGTTCTTC. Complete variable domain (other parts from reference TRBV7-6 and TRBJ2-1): GAGVSQSPRYKVTKRGQDVALRCDPISGHVSLYWYRQALGQGPEFLTYFNYEAQQDKSGLPNDRFSAERPEGSISTLTIQRTEQRDSAMYRCASSPRQGLSSYNEQFFGPGTRLTVL.

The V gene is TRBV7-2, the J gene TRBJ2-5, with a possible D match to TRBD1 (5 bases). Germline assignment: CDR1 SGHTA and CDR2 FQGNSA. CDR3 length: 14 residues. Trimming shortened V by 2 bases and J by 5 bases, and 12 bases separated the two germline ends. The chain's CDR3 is CASSLPGLGETQYF. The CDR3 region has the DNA TGTGCCAGCAGCTTACCAGGGCTTGGGGAGACCCAGTACTTC.

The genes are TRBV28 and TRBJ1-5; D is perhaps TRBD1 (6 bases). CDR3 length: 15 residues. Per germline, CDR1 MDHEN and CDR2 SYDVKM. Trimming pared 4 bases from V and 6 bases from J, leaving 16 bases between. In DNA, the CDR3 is TGTGCCAGCAGTTCTCTTACAGGGTCTGTTCAGCCCCAGCATTTT. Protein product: CASSSLTGSVQPQHF. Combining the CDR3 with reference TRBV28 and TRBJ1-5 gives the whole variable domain DVKVTQSSRYLVKRTGEKVFLECVQDMDHENMFWYRQDPGLGLRLIYFSYDVKMKEKGDIPEGYSVSREKKERFSLILESASTNQTSMYLCASSSLTGSVQPQHFGDGTRLSIL.

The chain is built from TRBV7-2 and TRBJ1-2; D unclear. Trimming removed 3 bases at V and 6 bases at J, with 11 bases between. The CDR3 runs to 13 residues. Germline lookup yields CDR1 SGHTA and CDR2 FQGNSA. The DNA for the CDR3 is TGTGCCAGCAGCTTTCCCCACAGCGATGGCTACACCTTC. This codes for CASSFPHSDGYTF.

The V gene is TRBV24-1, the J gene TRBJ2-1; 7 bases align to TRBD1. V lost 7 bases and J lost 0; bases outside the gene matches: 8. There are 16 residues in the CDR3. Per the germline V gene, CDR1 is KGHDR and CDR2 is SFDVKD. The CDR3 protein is CATSFRQGSSYNEQFF. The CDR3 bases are TGTGCCACCAGCTTTCGACAGGGAAGCTCCTACAATGAGCAGTTCTTC.

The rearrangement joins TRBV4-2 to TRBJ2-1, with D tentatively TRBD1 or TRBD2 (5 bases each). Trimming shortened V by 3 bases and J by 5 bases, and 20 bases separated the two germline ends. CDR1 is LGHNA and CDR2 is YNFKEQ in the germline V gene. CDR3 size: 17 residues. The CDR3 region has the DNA TGTGCCAGCAGCCACCGGGACGGACGAGTAGTAAACAATGAGCAGTTCTTC. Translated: CASSHRDGRVVNNEQFF.

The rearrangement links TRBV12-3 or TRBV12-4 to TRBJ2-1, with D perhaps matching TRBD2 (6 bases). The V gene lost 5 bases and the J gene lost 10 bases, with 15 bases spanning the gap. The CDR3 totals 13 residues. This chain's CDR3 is CASSRVEGVEQFF. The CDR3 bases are TGTGCCAGCAGTCGCGTGGAGGGAGTCGAGCAGTTCTTC.

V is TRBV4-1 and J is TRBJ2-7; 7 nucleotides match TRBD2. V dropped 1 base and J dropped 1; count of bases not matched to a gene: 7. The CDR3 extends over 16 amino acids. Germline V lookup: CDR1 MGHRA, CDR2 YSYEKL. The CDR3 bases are TGCGCCAGCAGCCAAGGTGGCGGGAGAGGATCCTACGAGCAGTACTTC. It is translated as CASSQGGGRGSYEQYF.

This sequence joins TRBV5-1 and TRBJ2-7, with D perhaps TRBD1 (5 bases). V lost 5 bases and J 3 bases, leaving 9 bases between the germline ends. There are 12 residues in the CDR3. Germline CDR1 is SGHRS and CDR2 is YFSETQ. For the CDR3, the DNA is TGCGCCAGCAGGCCCGACAGCTACGAGCAGTACTTC. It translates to CASRPDSYEQYF.

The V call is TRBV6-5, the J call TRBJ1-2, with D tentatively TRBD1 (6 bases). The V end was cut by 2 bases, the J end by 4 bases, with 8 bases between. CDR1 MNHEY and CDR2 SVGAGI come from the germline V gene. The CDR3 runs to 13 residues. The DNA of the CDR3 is TGTGCCAGCAGTTACCAGGGGCTCTATGGCTACACCTTC. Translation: CASSYQGLYGYTF.

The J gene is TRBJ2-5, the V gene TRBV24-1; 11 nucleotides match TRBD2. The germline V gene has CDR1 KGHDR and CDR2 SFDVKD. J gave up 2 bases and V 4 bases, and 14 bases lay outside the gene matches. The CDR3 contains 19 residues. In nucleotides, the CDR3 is TGTGCCACCAGTGACCCTGGACTAGCGGGCGGGACGGGACAAGAGACCCAGTACTTC. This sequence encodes CATSDPGLAGGTGQETQYF.

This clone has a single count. The CDR3 region has the DNA TGCGCCAGCAGCTCAGGCCTGAGGGGGGACTGGTACTATGGCTACACCTTC. Translated: CASSSGLRGDWYYGYTF. The gene calls are TRBV5-1 and TRBJ1-2; TRBD1 might be the D (6 bases). The CDR3 contains 17 residues. Germline-derived CDR1 and CDR2 are SGHRS and YFSETQ. The ends were cut back, 3 bases at V and 3 bases at J, with 21 bases in the middle.

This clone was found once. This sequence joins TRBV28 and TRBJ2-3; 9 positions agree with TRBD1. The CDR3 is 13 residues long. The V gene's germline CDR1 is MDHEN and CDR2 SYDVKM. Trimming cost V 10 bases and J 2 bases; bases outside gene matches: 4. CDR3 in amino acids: CANRDRVTDTQYF. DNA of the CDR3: TGTGCCAACCGGGACAGGGTCACAGATACGCAGTATTTT.

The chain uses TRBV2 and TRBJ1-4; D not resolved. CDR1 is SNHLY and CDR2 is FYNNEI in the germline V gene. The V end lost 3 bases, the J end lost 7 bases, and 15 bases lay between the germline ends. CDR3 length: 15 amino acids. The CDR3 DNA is TGTGCCAGCAGTGAGCCGCTGGGGTCGGGTGAAAAACTGTTTTTT. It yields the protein CASSEPLGSGEKLFF.

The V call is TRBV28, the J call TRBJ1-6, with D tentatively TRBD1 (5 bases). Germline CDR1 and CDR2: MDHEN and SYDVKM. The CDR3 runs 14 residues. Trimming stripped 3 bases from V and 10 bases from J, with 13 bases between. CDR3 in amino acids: CASSFGGTDSPLHF. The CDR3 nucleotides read TGTGCCAGCAGTTTTGGGGGTACTGACTCACCCCTCCACTTT.